Described below is a single TCR beta chain sequence and its context. Its antigen remains unknown. The data originate from a study of T cells in localized non-small cell lung cancer. This table comes from immunoSEQ multiplex PCR, and its TCRdb copy is limited to in-frame clones, with some not included. The sample yields 59,000 or so clones, approximately 90% seen once. The V end lost 0 bases, the J end lost 0 bases, and 12 bases lay between the germline ends. Germline loops: CDR1 LGHNA, CDR2 YNFKEQ. This CDR3 is 17 amino acids long. Study-level results: Higher blood T cell density went with longer overall survival.

The material was peripheral blood, obtained before any cancer treatment. The sequence derives from a man aged 35-75 years with stage I lung adenocarcinoma. This chain uses TRBV4-2 with TRBJ1-5; D unclear. CDR3 sequence: CASSQEWAGDSNQPQHF. CDR3 nucleotides: TGTGCCAGCAGCCAAGAGTGGGCGGGAGATAGCAATCAGCCCCAGCATTTT.